These 9 T cell receptor beta chains were all obtained from the same sample, sequenced in a study of spatial heterogeneity in lung cancer (dated by TCRdb to the late 2010s). The time point label, as the study defines it: blood at routine non-recurrence follow-up after resection. The method was 5' RACE. The instrument was a NextSeq 500. The public reads were quality trimmed at Q25 with fastp and then assembled into clones with MiXCR by TCRdb, keeping productive beta chains. For every CDR3 protein sequence, its rows merge into one entry that carries the most common genes and DNA. Recorded for this sample are approximately 16,000 distinct CDR3 sequences; around 5.9% of them occurred a single time. The ten largest account for more than 20% of the sample. The specimen was PBMCs, collected at follow-up. All receptors derive from a male donor with early-stage non-small cell lung cancer.

In its sample, this clonotype was seen many times. The chain links TRBV20-1 to TRBJ2-1, with no clear D. The germline V gene has CDR1 DFQATT and CDR2 SNEGSKA (reference sequence). V was clipped by 0 bases and J by 3 bases, with 12 bases between them. The CDR3 extends over 15 amino acids. The DNA for the CDR3 is TGCAGTGCTAGAGATTCCGTGAGCAGCTACAATGAGCAGTTCTTC. It translates to CSARDSVSSYNEQFF.

There are many counts of this clonotype. V gene TRBV28 combines with J gene TRBJ2-5; 11 bases fit TRBD1. Germline lookup yields CDR1 MDHEN and CDR2 SYDVKM. The CDR3 extends over 14 amino acids. V lost 6 bases, J lost 4 bases, and 4 bases stayed unmatched. CDR3 DNA: TGTGCCAGCAGAGGACAGGGGGCGGGAGAGACCCAGTACTTC. It is translated as CASRGQGAGETQYF.

By sample share, this clonotype is medium-sized. The genes are TRBV7-2 and TRBJ2-5, with TRBD2 identical over 9 bases. V lost 4 bases to trimming and J lost 3 bases; unmatched junction nucleotides: 3. This CDR3 is 14 amino acids long. Germline CDR1 is SGHTA and CDR2 is FQGNSA. The CDR3 region has the DNA TGTGCCAGCAGCTCGCGGACTAGCGAAGAGACCCAGTACTTC. Protein sequence: CASSSRTSEETQYF.

The table lists this clonotype with many counts. The V gene is TRBV7-8, the J gene TRBJ2-5; 12 positions agree with TRBD2. Trimming cost V 5 bases and J 4 bases; bases outside gene matches: 2. There are 14 residues in the CDR3. CDR1 and CDR2 from the germline V gene are SGHVS and FQNEAQ. In nucleotides, the CDR3 is TGTGCCAGCAGCACGGGACTAGCGGGAGAGACCCAGTACTTC. It translates to CASSTGLAGETQYF.

This clonotype appeared many times. This rearrangement joins TRBV7-3 to TRBJ2-2, with D unclear. CDR1 and CDR2 (germline): SGHTA, FQGTGA. Between the trimmed V and J ends, which lost 0 bases and 7 bases, there was a span of 0 bases. The CDR3 consists of 11 residues. As DNA, the CDR3 is TGTGCCAGCAGCTTAACCGGGGAGCTGTTTTTT. It translates to CASSLTGELFF.

This clonotype has ten or more counts. The gene calls are TRBV7-8 and TRBJ2-7; no reliable D call. V lost 4 bases, J lost 2 bases, and 12 bases lay in between. Germline values: CDR1 SGHVS, CDR2 FQNEAQ. The CDR3 is 14 residues long. CDR3 in amino acids: CASSSRRITYEQYF. CDR3 nucleotides: TGTGCCAGCAGCTCGCGACGGATTACCTACGAGCAGTACTTC. Full variable domain (remainder filled in from reference TRBV7-8 and TRBJ2-7): GAGVSQSPRYKVAKRGQDVALRCDPISGHVSLFWYQQALGQGPEFLTYFQNEAQLDKSGLPSDRFFAERPEGSVSTLKIQRTQQEDSAVYLCASSSRRITYEQYFGPGTRLTVT.

This clonotype was detected many times. This sequence joins TRBV6-5 and TRBJ2-7, with D perhaps matching TRBD2 (5 bases). Trimming took 0 bases from V and 3 from J, leaving 15 bases between them. Germline V lookup: CDR1 MNHEY, CDR2 SVGAGI. CDR3 length equals 16 residues. CDR3 amino acids: CASSYSGADPHYEQYF. CDR3 DNA sequence: TGTGCCAGCAGTTACTCGGGAGCGGACCCCCACTACGAGCAGTACTTC.

In its sample, this clonotype is medium-sized (0.01 to 0.1%). The CDR3 nucleotides read TGCGCCAGCAGCCACCGGGACGGCTCCTACGAGCAGTACTTC. Translating gives CASSHRDGSYEQYF. The gene calls are TRBV4-1 and TRBJ2-7; either TRBD1 or TRBD2 may supply D (5 bases each). Per germline, CDR1 MGHRA and CDR2 YSYEKL. The CDR3 is made up of 14 amino acids. Trimming cost V 3 bases and J 0 bases, with 9 bases left between them.

This clonotype was detected a few times. V is TRBV18 and J is TRBJ2-3; no definite D call. The CDR3 spans 13 residues. In germline, CDR1 is KGHSH, CDR2 LQKENI. V lost 5 bases to trimming and J lost 6 bases, with 12 bases between them. The CDR3: CASSSGPPDTQYF. The CDR3 nucleotides are TGTGCCAGCTCATCGGGCCCCCCCGATACGCAGTATTTT.